Following are 14 T cell receptor beta chains from one sample sequenced in a study of blood T cell repertoires in COVID-19. The data were produced by immunoSEQ multiplex PCR, yet TCRdb's version contains in-frame clones alone and is incomplete. The sample yields about 160,000 clones, approximately 81% seen once. The specimen sequenced was peripheral blood. The origin of the receptors is a man aged 40-49 years with acute or convalescent COVID-19.

This clone was counted between two and nine times. The gene calls are TRBV14 and TRBJ2-7, with D unresolved. The CDR3 runs 15 residues. Germline lookup yields CDR1 SGHDN and CDR2 FVKESK. V shed 5 bases and J shed 0 bases, with 14 bases lying between them. For the CDR3, the DNA is TGTGCCAGCAGCTCTTCGGTAGAGAGCTCCTACGAGCAGTACTTC. It is translated as CASSSSVESSYEQYF.

CDR3 protein: CASGTGLSYNSPLHF. The CDR3 nucleotides read TGTGCCAGCGGGACAGGGCTCTCCTATAATTCACCCCTCCACTTT. The J gene is TRBJ1-6, the V gene TRBV14, with TRBD1 matching over 9 bases. The CDR3 is made up of 15 amino acids. Germline V gene sequence: CDR1 SGHDN, CDR2 FVKESK. The V and J ends lost 8 bases and 0 bases, in that order; junction bases with no gene match: 2.

This sequence joins TRBV2 and TRBJ1-3; D is undetermined. Trimming took off 6 bases at V and 4 bases at J, with 7 bases between the two ends. This CDR3 is 12 amino acids long. CDR1 is SNHLY, CDR2 FYNNEI, per germline. In DNA, the CDR3 is TGTGCCAGCAGGATGACAGGAAACACCATATATTTT. Translating gives CASRMTGNTIYF.

This chain uses TRBV6-5 with TRBJ1-1, with 7 bases lining up with TRBD1. This CDR3 is built from 15 residues. Germline CDR1 reads MNHEY; CDR2 reads SVGAGI. After removal of 6 bases from V and 4 bases from J, the junction contained 11 bases not matched to a gene. CDR3 in DNA: TGTGCCAGCAGAAGACAGGGATCACCAGCCACTGAAGCTTTCTTT. This sequence encodes CASRRQGSPATEAFF.

The chain combines TRBV6-5 with TRBJ2-2; 9 positions match TRBD2. The V and J ends lost 5 bases and 8 bases, in that order; junction bases with no gene match: 9. This CDR3 has 15 amino acids. Germline CDR1 is MNHEY and CDR2 is SVGAGI. CDR3 DNA: TGTGCCAGCAGTCAACCGGGACTAGCCGTAGGGGAGCTGTTTTTT. It encodes CASSQPGLAVGELFF.

The chain recombines TRBV5-1 with TRBJ2-1, with TRBD1 matching over 8 bases. Looked up from germline, CDR1 is SGHRS and CDR2 is YFSETQ. The CDR3 consists of 15 residues. V shed 4 bases, J shed 2 bases, and the junction held 5 bases outside the gene matches. Written as DNA, the CDR3 is TGCGCCAGCAGCCCGACAGGGGCCCCCTACAATGAGCAGTTCTTC. It encodes CASSPTGAPYNEQFF. The entire variable domain, with the rest obtained from reference TRBV5-1 and TRBJ2-1, is as follows: KAGVTQTPRYLIKTRGQQVTLSCSPISGHRSVSWYQQTPGQGLQFLFEYFSETQRNKGNFPGRFSGRQFSNSRSEMNVSTLELGDSALYLCASSPTGAPYNEQFFGPGTRLTVL.

V usage is TRBV7-8 and J usage is TRBJ1-6, with D maybe TRBD1 (6 bases). Trimming stripped 5 bases from V and 1 base from J, with 24 bases between. Looked up from germline, CDR1 is SGHVS and CDR2 is FQNEAQ. The CDR3 runs to 20 residues. The CDR3 bases are TGTGCCAGCAGCCCCAGTTCAGGGGCCCCTAGATTATCCTATAATTCACCCCTCCACTTT. It specifies CASSPSSGAPRLSYNSPLHF.

This clone is a singleton in its sample. Other nucleotide sequences from this sample produce the same CDR3. V and J are TRBV6-1 and TRBJ1-1; D might be TRBD1 (5 bases). Per germline, CDR1 MNHNS and CDR2 SASEGT. V was pared by 3 bases and J by 1 base, with 6 bases between. There are 13 residues in the CDR3. The CDR3 DNA reads as TGTGCCAGCAGTGACAGGGAGAACACTGAAGCTTTCTTT. It specifies CASSDRENTEAFF.

The rearrangement links TRBV30 to TRBJ2-1; 8 bases align to TRBD2. Per the germline V gene, CDR1 is GTSNPN and CDR2 is SVGIG (reference sequence). The CDR3 has 14 amino acids. Trimming took 1 base from V and 8 from J; bases not matched to a gene: 7. CDR3 in DNA: TGTGCCTGGAGTGCCTCGGGGGGGCCGTATGAGCAGTTCTTC. It codes for CAWSASGGPYEQFF.

This clone was detected only a few times. The chain joins TRBV18 to TRBJ1-5, with TRBD1 matching over 7 bases. Germline V CDR1 and CDR2: KGHSH, LQKENI. This CDR3 contains 16 residues. J was trimmed by 6 bases and V by 2 bases; bases with no gene match: 10. In nucleotides, the CDR3 is TGTGCCAGCTCACCAACGGGACAGACCCTGGGTCAGCCCCAGCATTTT. The encoded protein is CASSPTGQTLGQPQHF.

J is TRBJ1-1 and V is TRBV5-1; weak D call: TRBD1 (5 bases). The CDR3 is 14 amino acids. The germline V gene has CDR1 SGHRS and CDR2 YFSETQ. V gave up 4 bases and J gave up 3 bases, with 13 bases separating them. The CDR3 nucleotides read TGCGCCAGCAGCCACGACAGTACCGACACTGAAGCTTTCTTT. This sequence encodes CASSHDSTDTEAFF.

V usage is TRBV7-8 and J usage is TRBJ2-3; 9 nucleotides line up with TRBD2. V gave up 5 bases and J gave up 4 bases; unmatched junction bases: 10. The length of the CDR3 is 16 residues. Germline V gene data show CDR1 as SGHVS and CDR2 as FQNEAQ. The CDR3 sequence: CASSRGGTSLSDTQYF. CDR3 bases: TGTGCCAGCAGCCGAGGGGGGACTAGCCTTTCAGATACGCAGTATTTT.

The count of this clone is one. This rearrangement joins TRBV5-1 to TRBJ1-1; D is ambiguous. Germline assignment: CDR1 SGHRS and CDR2 YFSETQ. The CDR3 is made up of 13 amino acids. Trimming left V 4 bases short and J 5 bases short, with 12 bases between. The CDR3 is CASSPLGLTEAFF. DNA for the CDR3: TGCGCCAGCAGCCCCCTTGGGCTAACTGAAGCTTTCTTT.

This clone has at least ten counts. The gene calls are TRBV6-5 and TRBJ2-7, with D unclear. The CDR3 loop spans 12 amino acids. V lost 7 bases and J lost 6, with 13 bases in between. Looked up from germline, CDR1 is MNHEY and CDR2 is SVGAGI. The CDR3 reads CASTMLLFEQYF. The CDR3 DNA sequence: TGTGCCAGCACTATGTTGCTCTTCGAGCAGTACTTC.